Listed here are 21 T cell receptor beta chains from one sample, sequenced in a study of post-analysis software for immune sequencing data. The study's findings and limits: There were five or six TRBV segments more frequent in patients than controls, and TRBV5-6, TRBV5-1 and TRBV20-1 were among them.

These TCRs are of unknown antigen specificity. Presence of unique molecular identifiers characterized the TCR beta cDNA libraries. TCRdb called the PCR reads again in MiXCR, with one record for every CDR3 protein. The data hold about 540,000 distinct CDR3 sequences, with 34% observed a single time. Sequencing was carried out using blood. The origin of the receptors is a girl between 2 and 17 years old with multiple sclerosis.

CDR3 nucleotide sequence: TGTGCCAGCAGCTTTACAGGGACGAACTGGCGCGATGGCTACACCTTC. Amino acid sequence: CASSFTGTNWRDGYTF. V gene TRBV11-2 combines with J gene TRBJ1-2; possibly TRBD1 for D (6 bases). The CDR3 loop spans 16 amino acids. V was cut by 3 bases and J by 6 bases, with 20 bases left in between. Germline loops: CDR1 SGHAT, CDR2 FQNNGV.

The chain recombines TRBV6-5 with TRBJ2-2, with 9 bases that match TRBD2. This CDR3 contains 18 residues. CDR1 MNHEY and CDR2 SVGAGI come from the germline V gene. Trimming removed 0 bases from V and 3 bases from J; junction bases left unmatched: 8. CDR3 amino acids: CASSYSLGGGVDTGELFF. For the CDR3, the DNA is TGTGCCAGCAGTTACTCTCTGGGCGGGGGGGTCGACACCGGGGAGCTGTTTTTT.

The chain carries TRBV28 and TRBJ2-1; D remains unclear. The germline gives CDR1 MDHEN, CDR2 SYDVKM. V shed 5 bases and J shed 5 bases, with 10 bases lying between them. The CDR3 is 13 amino acids. The CDR3 DNA is TGTGCCAGCAGTGGTACAGTAAACAATGAGCAGTTCTTC. Translating it yields CASSGTVNNEQFF.

On this clonotype itself: This may be a read error, as it is one base from a much larger clone. The chain is built from TRBV12-3 or TRBV12-4 and TRBJ2-1; the match to TRBD2 covers 7 bases. J was trimmed by 6 bases and V by 6 bases; bases with no gene match: 8. The CDR3 spans 14 residues. The CDR3 DNA sequence: TGTGCCAGCAGCTCTAGCGGACCCTGCAATGAGCAGTTCTTC. Encoded protein: CASSSSGPCNEQFF.

This sequence joins TRBV6-1 and TRBJ1-5, with TRBD1 identical over 9 bases. V lost 6 bases to trimming and J lost 3 bases; unmatched junction nucleotides: 6. This CDR3 is built from 15 residues. Germline V gives CDR1 MNHNS, CDR2 SASEGT. The CDR3 region is CASRGDRVTNQPQHF. CDR3 DNA: TGTGCCAGCAGGGGGGACAGGGTTACCAATCAGCCCCAGCATTTT.

This clonotype was counted between two and nine times. The rearrangement uses TRBV5-6 and TRBJ2-5, with TRBD2 as a possible D gene (5 bases). The V end was cut by 0 bases, the J end by 2 bases, with 11 bases between. The germline CDR1 and CDR2 sequences are SGHDT and YYEEEE. The CDR3 totals 15 residues. The CDR3 DNA is TGTGCCAGCAGCTTGGCCGCTCGGGGACAAGAGACCCAGTACTTC. Protein sequence: CASSLAARGQETQYF.

This clonotype was seen repeatedly, ten times or more. The genes are TRBV4-1 and TRBJ2-5; D is possibly TRBD2 (6 bases). CDR1 is MGHRA, CDR2 YSYEKL, per germline. This CDR3 comprises 15 residues. V was cut by 1 base and J by 5 bases, with 14 bases left in between. CDR3 loop: CASSQGSREEETQYF. CDR3 nucleotide sequence: TGCGCCAGCAGCCAAGGGAGTAGGGAGGAGGAGACCCAGTACTTC.

The gene calls are TRBV20-1 and TRBJ1-2; possibly TRBD1 for D (5 bases). The CDR3 totals 12 residues. The ends were cut back, 6 bases at V and 5 bases at J, with 13 bases in the middle. In germline, CDR1 is DFQATT, CDR2 SNEGSKA (reference sequence). CDR3 sequence reads: CSAPGGSYGYTF. CDR3 in DNA: TGCAGTGCCCCTGGGGGGAGTTATGGCTACACCTTC.

This clonotype showed up just a few times. This chain connects TRBV7-8 to TRBJ1-1; D remains unclear. Germline V gives CDR1 SGHVS, CDR2 FQNEAQ. The V end lost 4 bases, the J end lost 0 bases, and 12 bases lay between the germline ends. The length of the CDR3 is 15 residues. The CDR3 nucleotides read TGTGCCAGCAGCTCCCGCGGGCGGATGAACACTGAAGCTTTCTTT. It translates to CASSSRGRMNTEAFF.

Concerning this clonotype: One base away lies a much larger clone, so this may be a sequencing read error. The CDR3 DNA reads TGCAGCGTTGTAGCGGGGGGGCCAGGGAATGAGCAGTACTTC. It specifies CSVVAGGPGNEQYF. V is TRBV29-1 and J is TRBJ2-7; 11 bases are a match to TRBD2. Germline trimming cut 4 bases from V and 7 bases from J; bases unmatched to any gene: 9. Germline V gene data show CDR1 as SQVTM and CDR2 as ANQGSEA. The CDR3 consists of 14 residues.

This clonotype was counted a few times. The chain employs TRBV5-1 and TRBJ2-5; D call uncertain. Trimming removed 0 bases from V and 5 bases from J, with 14 bases in between. Germline V gene lookup returns CDR1 SGHRS and CDR2 YFSETQ. This CDR3 region has 15 residues. CDR3 DNA sequence: TGCGCCAGCAGCTTGGACGCGGCTAAATGGGAGACCCAGTACTTC. This encodes CASSLDAAKWETQYF.

The V gene is TRBV3-1, the J gene TRBJ2-5; D is undetermined. This CDR3 spans 15 amino acids. The germline V gene has CDR1 LGHDT and CDR2 YNNKEL (reference sequence). V lost 1 base, J lost 11 bases, and 20 bases lay in between. In DNA form, the CDR3 reads TGTGCCAGCAGCCAAGCAACCGGACGGGCCTACGTGCAGTACTTC. This encodes CASSQATGRAYVQYF.

The chain combines TRBV10-1 with TRBJ1-1; D not certain. The V gene's germline CDR1 is WNHNN and CDR2 SYGVQD (reference sequence). V dropped 4 bases and J dropped 1 base, with 7 bases sitting between them. The CDR3 extends over 13 amino acids. The CDR3 protein is CASSVTQNTEAFF. The CDR3 DNA reads TGCGCCAGCAGTGTTACACAGAACACTGAAGCTTTCTTT.

The CDR3 loop is CASSHGPRPSSSTDTQYF. The CDR3 DNA is TGTGCCAGCTCGCACGGACCTCGACCCTCCTCTAGCACAGATACGCAGTATTTT. V and J are TRBV18 and TRBJ2-3, with no clear D. The germline V and J ends were trimmed by 6 bases and 0 bases, with 22 bases remaining between them. Germline V CDR1 and CDR2: KGHSH, LQKENI. The CDR3 contains 18 residues.

This clonotype was recorded once. The genes are TRBV28 and TRBJ2-3; D is unresolved. The germline CDR1 and CDR2 sequences are MDHEN and SYDVKM. Between the trimmed V and J ends, which lost 1 base and 0 bases, there was a span of 11 bases. The CDR3 totals 16 residues. The CDR3 DNA is TGTGCCAGCAGTTTATTCGCAGACCGTAGCACAGATACGCAGTATTTT. Protein sequence: CASSLFADRSTDTQYF. Supplemented by reference TRBV28 and TRBJ2-3, the full variable domain reads DVKVTQSSRYLVKRTGEKVFLECVQDMDHENMFWYRQDPGLGLRLIYFSYDVKMKEKGDIPEGYSVSREKKERFSLILESASTNQTSMYLCASSLFADRSTDTQYFGPGTRLTVL.

The chain has TRBV20-1 and TRBJ2-5; D remains ambiguous. The tail of the sequence fits TRBJ2-7 better, so the J call may be wrong. CDR1 and CDR2 from the germline V gene are DFQATT and SNEGSKA (reference sequence). This CDR3 is 17 amino acids long. The CDR3 loop is CSARDLSVGAISDEQYF. CDR3 DNA sequence: TGCAGTGCTAGAGATCTTTCCGTAGGCGCTATATCGGACGAGCAGTACTTC.

V is TRBV19 and J is TRBJ1-1; D unclear. In germline, CDR1 is LNHDA, CDR2 SQIVND (reference sequence). Trimming removed 0 bases at V and 1 base at J, with 3 bases between. The CDR3 totals 13 residues. The CDR3 protein is CASSIDWNTEAFF. The CDR3 DNA is TGTGCCAGTAGTATAGATTGGAACACTGAAGCTTTCTTT.

The table lists this clonotype with a few counts. V and J are TRBV3-1 and TRBJ2-7; tentatively, D is TRBD2 (7 bases). CDR3 size: 13 residues. Between the trimmed V and J ends, which lost 5 bases and 4 bases, there was a span of 12 bases. Germline V gene lookup returns CDR1 LGHDT and CDR2 YNNKEL (reference sequence). The CDR3 DNA reads as TGTGCCAGCAGCGGGCGGGGGCAGTACGAGCAGTACTTC. Its protein is CASSGRGQYEQYF.

The gene calls are TRBV7-2 and TRBJ2-5; D is ambiguous. Trimming cost V 3 bases and J 5 bases, with 10 bases left between them. Looked up from germline, CDR1 is SGHTA and CDR2 is FQGNSA. This CDR3 spans 13 amino acids. CDR3 in amino acids: CASSFGERETQYF. The DNA for the CDR3 is TGTGCCAGCAGCTTTGGCGAGAGGGAGACCCAGTACTTC.

CDR3 residues: CASSYSIGGPGYTF. In DNA form, the CDR3 reads TGTGCCAGCAGCTATTCCATAGGGGGCCCTGGCTACACCTTC. V usage is TRBV13 and J usage is TRBJ1-2; TRBD1 matches 7 bases. Germline V gene sequence: CDR1 PRHDT, CDR2 FYEKMQ (reference sequence). CDR3 length: 14 amino acids. The J segment lost 7 bases and the V segment lost 4 bases, leaving 9 bases of the junction unmatched.

The rearrangement joins TRBV12-3 or TRBV12-4 to TRBJ1-5; D is unclear. V shed 1 base and J shed 3 bases, with 7 bases lying between them. CDR3 size: 14 residues. Here the CDR3 DNA reads TGTGCCAGCAGTTTAGAGCGGAACAATCAGCCCCAGCATTTT. It codes for CASSLERNNQPQHF.